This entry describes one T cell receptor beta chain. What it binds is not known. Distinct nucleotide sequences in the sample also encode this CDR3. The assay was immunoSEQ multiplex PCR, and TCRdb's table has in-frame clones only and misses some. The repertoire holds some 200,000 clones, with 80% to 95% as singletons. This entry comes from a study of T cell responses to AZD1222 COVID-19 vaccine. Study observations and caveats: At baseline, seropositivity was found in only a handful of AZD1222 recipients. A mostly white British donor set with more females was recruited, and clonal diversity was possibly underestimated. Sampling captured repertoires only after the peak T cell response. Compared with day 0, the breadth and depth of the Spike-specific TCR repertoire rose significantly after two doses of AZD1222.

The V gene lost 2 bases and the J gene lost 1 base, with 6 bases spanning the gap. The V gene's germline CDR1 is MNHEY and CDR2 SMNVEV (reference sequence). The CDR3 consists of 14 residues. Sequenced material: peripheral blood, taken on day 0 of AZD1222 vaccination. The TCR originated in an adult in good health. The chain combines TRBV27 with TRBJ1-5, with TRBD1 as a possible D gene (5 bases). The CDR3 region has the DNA TGTGCCAGCAGTTTAGCAGGGAGCAATCAGCCCCAGCATTTT. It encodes CASSLAGSNQPQHF.